These 9 T cell receptor beta chains share one sample of origin, sequenced in a study of blood T cell repertoires in COVID-19. Sequencing was performed with immunoSEQ multiplex PCR; in TCRdb, only in-frame clones are kept and a portion is missing. Among 160,000 or so clones listed, about four fifths were seen once. What was sequenced was peripheral blood. All receptors derive from a woman aged 60 to 75 with COVID-19, enrolled during active disease.

The chain couples TRBV28 to TRBJ1-6; tentative D call: TRBD1 (5 bases). Germline values: CDR1 MDHEN, CDR2 SYDVKM. The CDR3 is 15 amino acids. Trimming took off 2 bases at V and 9 bases at J, with 14 bases between the two ends. The chain's CDR3 is CASSLGQGSSSPLHF. CDR3 sequence (DNA): TGTGCCAGCAGTTTAGGTCAGGGTTCAAGTTCACCCCTCCACTTT.

This clone has only one observation. The sample holds other DNA sequences that translate to the same CDR3. The CDR3 coding sequence is TGTGCCAGCAGCGTAGGGCCATCCTCCTACGAGCAGTACTTC. It translates to CASSVGPSSYEQYF. The chain joins TRBV9 to TRBJ2-7, with D unresolved. V was pared by 0 bases and J by 0 bases, with 7 bases between. Germline values: CDR1 SGDLS, CDR2 YYNGEE. This CDR3 region has 14 residues.

This clone has just a few counts. The chain couples TRBV5-1 to TRBJ1-5, with D unclear. CDR3 length: 14 residues. V was pared by 5 bases and J by 0 bases, with 9 bases between. Germline values: CDR1 SGHRS, CDR2 YFSETQ. CDR3: CASSEGNSNQPQHF. CDR3 DNA: TGCGCCAGCAGTGAGGGAAATAGCAATCAGCCCCAGCATTTT.

The rearrangement joins TRBV24-1 to TRBJ2-1, with D hard to call. The CDR3 spans 13 residues. Trimming removed 3 bases from V and 7 bases from J, with 9 bases in between. CDR1 is KGHDR, CDR2 SFDVKD, per germline. DNA of the CDR3: TGTGCCACCAGTGATCCGCCAGCGAATGAGCAGTTCTTC. It yields the protein CATSDPPANEQFF.

The chain is built from TRBV10-1 and TRBJ2-5; 14 bases fit TRBD2. The CDR3 length is 16 residues. Per germline, CDR1 WNHNN and CDR2 SYGVQD (reference sequence). J gave up 2 bases and V 6 bases, and 5 bases lay outside the gene matches. CDR3 loop: CASSNGLAGGQETQYF. CDR3 DNA: TGCGCCAGCAGCAACGGACTAGCGGGGGGACAAGAGACCCAGTACTTC.

This clone appeared a few times. V gene TRBV7-8 combines with J gene TRBJ2-7, with 8 bases lining up with TRBD2. V shed 2 bases, J shed 0 bases, and the junction held 9 bases outside the gene matches. CDR3 length: 17 amino acids. CDR1 is SGHVS and CDR2 is FQNEAQ in the germline V gene. CDR3 DNA: TGTGCCAGCAGCTTATGGTCGACGGGAGGGAGCTCCTACGAGCAGTACTTC. Residues: CASSLWSTGGSSYEQYF. Full variable domain (rest looked up from reference TRBV7-8 and TRBJ2-7): GAGVSQSPRYKVAKRGQDVALRCDPISGHVSLFWYQQALGQGPEFLTYFQNEAQLDKSGLPSDRFFAERPEGSVSTLKIQRTQQEDSAVYLCASSLWSTGGSSYEQYFGPGTRLTVT.

The chain carries TRBV15 and TRBJ1-2; TRBD1 might be the D (5 bases). The CDR3 loop spans 13 amino acids. Deletions cut 2 bases from V and 4 bases from J, with 8 bases between. The V gene's germline CDR1 is LNHNV and CDR2 YYDKDF (reference sequence). CDR3 bases: TGTGCCACCAGCAGACGACAGTCCTATGGCTACACCTTC. Its translation: CATSRRQSYGYTF. Full variable domain (rest looked up from reference TRBV15 and TRBJ1-2): DAMVIQNPRYQVTQFGKPVTLSCSQTLNHNVMYWYQQKSSQAPKLLFHYYDKDFNNEADTPDNFQSRRPNTSFCFLDIRSPGLGDTAMYLCATSRRQSYGYTFGSGTRLTVV.

The chain has TRBV19 and TRBJ2-2; TRBD2 matches at 11 bases. V lost 1 base and J lost 4; bases outside the gene matches: 5. Germline CDR1 and CDR2: LNHDA and SQIVND (reference sequence). CDR3 size: 17 residues. The CDR3 sequence is CASSIVGTSGLTGELFF. The DNA for the CDR3 is TGTGCCAGTAGTATAGTAGGGACTAGCGGTCTCACCGGGGAGCTGTTTTTT.

In this sample, this clone turned up once. The chain is built from TRBV7-2 and TRBJ2-5; D unresolved. The germline CDR1 and CDR2 sequences are SGHTA and FQGNSA. CDR3 length equals 11 residues. V shed 2 bases and J shed 5 bases, with 3 bases lying between them. The CDR3 reads CASSLLETQYF. Here the CDR3 DNA reads TGTGCCAGCAGCTTACTGGAGACCCAGTACTTC. Supplemented by reference TRBV7-2 and TRBJ2-5, the full variable domain reads GAGVSQSPSNKVTEKGKDVELRCDPISGHTALYWYRQSLGQGLEFLIYFQGNSAPDKSGLPSDRFSAERTGGSVSTLTIQRTQQEDSAVYLCASSLLETQYFGPGTRLLVL.